Each of the 28 T cell receptor beta chains below was sequenced from the same sample in a study of somatic mutations in cytotoxic T cells in rheumatoid arthritis. Repertoires were generated with immunoSEQ multiplex PCR, while TCRdb's copy carries only in-frame clones and drops some. Here the sample spans approximately 25,000 clones, under 75% being singletons. The specimen was CD8+ T cells sorted from blood. The receptor source for this set is a young woman in good health.

This rearrangement joins TRBV29-1 to TRBJ2-4, with D perhaps matching TRBD2 (6 bases). Per the germline V gene, CDR1 is SQVTM and CDR2 is ANQGSEA. With 4 bases removed from V and 5 bases from J, the gap between germline ends came to 6 bases. This CDR3 is built from 11 residues. The chain's CDR3 is CSVGGENIQYF. The CDR3 DNA follows: TGCAGCGTTGGGGGGGAAAACATTCAGTACTTC.

This chain connects TRBV23-1 to TRBJ1-2; 7 bases align to TRBD1. TRBV23-1 falls under the ORF class, with uncertain function. V shed 7 bases, J shed 1 base, and the junction held 18 bases outside the gene matches. CDR3 length: 18 residues. CDR3 protein: CASKFGGQPVRGNYGYTF. The CDR3 DNA follows: TGCGCCAGCAAATTCGGGGGACAGCCCGTTCGAGGTAACTATGGCTACACCTTC.

This clone occurred once. This chain uses TRBV5-4 with TRBJ2-3; D is uncertain. The germline V and J ends were trimmed by 0 bases and 2 bases, with 7 bases remaining between them. The CDR3 length is 14 residues. In germline, CDR1 is SGHNT, CDR2 YYREEE (reference sequence). The CDR3, as DNA: TGTGCCAGCAGCTTGGACGGCCTCACAGATACGCAGTATTTT. This translates into CASSLDGLTDTQYF. The complete variable domain, with remaining parts taken from reference TRBV5-4 and TRBJ2-3, reads ETGVTQSPTHLIKTRGQQVTLRCSSQSGHNTVSWYQQALGQGPQFIFQYYREEENGRGNFPPRFSGLQFPNYSSELNVNALELDDSALYLCASSLDGLTDTQYFGPGTRLTVL.

The V gene is TRBV9, the J gene TRBJ2-1; TRBD1 might be the D (8 bases). Trimming took off 3 bases at V and 4 bases at J, with 14 bases between the two ends. From germline, CDR1 is SGDLS and CDR2 YYNGEE. CDR3 length: 15 residues. CDR3 residues: CASSETGGGYNEQFF. The CDR3 region has the DNA TGTGCCAGCAGCGAAACAGGGGGGGGGTACAATGAGCAGTTCTTC. Drawing the rest from reference TRBV9 and TRBJ2-1, the complete variable domain is DSGVTQTPKHLITATGQRVTLRCSPRSGDLSVYWYQQSLDQGLQFLIQYYNGEERAKGNILERFSAQQFPDLHSELNLSSLELGDSALYFCASSETGGGYNEQFFGPGTRLTVL.

CDR3 DNA: TGTGCCAGCAGCCCTGGGGGCACTGAAGCTTTCTTT. Amino acid sequence: CASSPGGTEAFF. The chain combines TRBV11-2 with TRBJ1-1, with TRBD1 as a possible D gene (5 bases). The V and J ends lost 5 bases and 4 bases respectively, with 8 bases between them. The CDR3 is 12 residues long. CDR1 is SGHAT, CDR2 FQNNGV, per germline.

The chain links TRBV13 to TRBJ2-5, with 11 bases lining up with TRBD2. The CDR3 is 15 residues long. V was pared by 6 bases and J by 5 bases, with 8 bases of the junction left unmatched. Looked up from germline, CDR1 is PRHDT and CDR2 is FYEKMQ (reference sequence). The CDR3 region has the DNA TGTGCCAGCAGTTTTAGCGGGAGGGCTAGGGAGACCCAGTACTTC. Its translation is CASSFSGRARETQYF.

The chain couples TRBV27 to TRBJ2-7; 7 nucleotides match TRBD2. Trimming took 8 bases from V and 4 from J; bases not matched to a gene: 11. CDR3 length: 14 residues. Germline CDR1 reads MNHEY; CDR2 reads SMNVEV (reference sequence). CDR3 bases: TGTGCCAGCCGCCCCGGGACTACCTTATACGAGCAGTACTTC. As protein: CASRPGTTLYEQYF.

The chain links TRBV28 to TRBJ2-7; D might be TRBD2 (5 bases). Per the germline V gene, CDR1 is MDHEN and CDR2 is SYDVKM. The CDR3 loop spans 15 amino acids. V was shortened by 3 bases and J by 2 bases, with 14 bases between the two germline ends. CDR3 loop: CASSFRGLTTYEQYV. The CDR3, as DNA: TGTGCCAGCAGTTTCCGGGGTCTAACCACCTACGAGCAGTACGTC.

CDR3 nucleotide sequence: TGTGCCAGCAGCCAAACCTCAACTAGCCGGGATACGCAGTATTTT. It codes for CASSQTSTSRDTQYF. The chain uses TRBV9 and TRBJ2-3; D perhaps matches TRBD2 (6 bases). V shed 4 bases and J shed 6 bases, with 18 bases lying between them. The germline V gene encodes CDR1 SGDLS and CDR2 YYNGEE. This CDR3 spans 15 amino acids.

The rearrangement uses TRBV28 and TRBJ2-5; 12 bases are a match to TRBD1. The ends lost 5 bases at V and 5 bases at J; junction bases unmatched: 15. The CDR3 is made up of 18 amino acids. CDR1 and CDR2 from the germline V gene are MDHEN and SYDVKM. The chain's CDR3 is CASSQPRTGTGGDETQYF. The DNA of the CDR3 is TGTGCCAGCAGTCAACCCCGGACCGGGACAGGGGGCGACGAGACCCAGTACTTC.

The chain couples TRBV5-5 to TRBJ1-1, with D hard to call. With 0 bases removed from V and 0 bases from J, the gap between germline ends came to 12 bases. CDR1 is SGHKS, CDR2 YYEKEE, per germline (reference sequence). CDR3 length: 16 amino acids. Written as DNA, the CDR3 is TGTGCCAGCAGCTTGGAGAGGGCAGACATGAACACTGAAGCTTTCTTT. It specifies CASSLERADMNTEAFF.

This chain joins TRBV7-9 and TRBJ1-1; tentatively, D is TRBD1 (6 bases). Germline V CDR1 and CDR2: SEHNR, FQNEAQ (reference sequence). V was cut by 5 bases and J by 0 bases, with 19 bases left in between. There are 17 residues in the CDR3. DNA for the CDR3: TGTGCCAGCAGCCCCCGAGAGGGGGGGCTTATGAACACTGAAGCTTTCTTT. It yields the protein CASSPREGGLMNTEAFF.

The J gene is TRBJ2-7, the V gene TRBV2, with TRBD1 matching 9 bases. The CDR3 loop spans 14 amino acids. The germline gives CDR1 SNHLY, CDR2 FYNNEI. Trimming cost V 3 bases and J 4 bases; bases outside gene matches: 4. The CDR3 coding sequence is TGTGCCAGCAGTGAGGGGACAGGGATATACGAGCAGTACTTC. Translating it yields CASSEGTGIYEQYF.

This chain connects TRBV5-1 to TRBJ1-1; D not resolved. Germline values: CDR1 SGHRS, CDR2 YFSETQ. Deletions cut 1 base from V and 2 bases from J, with 9 bases between. The CDR3 is 14 amino acids. The CDR3 protein is CASSLLWGNTEAFF. The CDR3 DNA sequence: TGCGCCAGCAGCTTGCTGTGGGGAAACACTGAAGCTTTCTTT.

The chain joins TRBV11-3 to TRBJ2-1; 7 bases are a match to TRBD2. Germline values: CDR1 SGHNT, CDR2 YENEEA. The V and J ends lost 5 bases and 4 bases, in that order; junction bases with no gene match: 5. CDR3 size: 14 residues. Written as DNA, the CDR3 is TGTGCCAGCAGCGAGCGGGAAGGGTACAATGAGCAGTTCTTC. Translation: CASSEREGYNEQFF.

To note about this clone: Sequence at one end of the junction differs from germline and may be a read error. The chain uses TRBV7-7 and TRBJ2-5, with D tentatively TRBD1 or TRBD2 (5 bases each). The CDR3 is 15 amino acids. Germline assignment: CDR1 SSHAT and CDR2 FNYEAQ (reference sequence). The DNA of the CDR3 is TGTGCTAGCAGCGATGGGACGACGTTCGCGGAGACCCAGTACTTC. This translates into CASSDGTTFAETQYF.

CDR3 loop: CASSSPLAYEQYF. For the CDR3, the DNA is TGTGCCAGCAGCTCCCCGCTCGCCTACGAGCAGTACTTC. V is TRBV7-6 and J is TRBJ2-7; D gene ambiguous. The CDR3 runs 13 residues. The germline V gene encodes CDR1 SGHVS and CDR2 FNYEAQ. Trimming took 4 bases from V and 2 from J, leaving 9 bases between them.

The rearrangement links TRBV7-9 to TRBJ2-7, with D uncertain. This CDR3 has 12 amino acids. Trimming took off 0 bases at V and 4 bases at J, with 4 bases between the two ends. Germline V gene data show CDR1 as SEHNR and CDR2 as FQNEAQ (reference sequence). The CDR3 DNA sequence: TGTGCCAGCAGCTTAGCGGCTTACGAGCAGTACGTC. Its protein product is CASSLAAYEQYV.

The rearrangement links TRBV5-1 to TRBJ2-1; D is undetermined. V lost 0 bases and J lost 8, with 15 bases in between. The CDR3 is made up of 15 amino acids. In germline, CDR1 is SGHRS, CDR2 YFSETQ. For the CDR3, the DNA is TGCGCCAGCAGCTTGGCCCAGGCGAATATTCATGAGCAGTTCTTC. This sequence encodes CASSLAQANIHEQFF.

This chain links TRBV11-2 with TRBJ2-7; D is unclear. V lost 9 bases and J lost 2, with 14 bases in between. CDR1 SGHAT and CDR2 FQNNGV come from the germline V gene. The CDR3 contains 13 residues. CDR3 loop: CASSETVTYEQYF. The DNA for the CDR3 is TGTGCCAGTTCTGAGACGGTTACCTACGAGCAGTACTTC.

This clone was picked up one time. The chain has TRBV28 and TRBJ2-5; D is possibly TRBD1 (6 bases). Germline values: CDR1 MDHEN, CDR2 SYDVKM. This CDR3 has 17 residues. Trimming removed 4 bases from V and 4 bases from J, with 22 bases in between. The CDR3 sequence: CASSWGLEGAAIETQYF. Here the CDR3 DNA reads TGTGCCAGCAGTTGGGGGCTGGAAGGGGCGGCGATAGAGACCCAGTACTTC.

This rearrangement joins TRBV9 to TRBJ1-1, with TRBD1 matching over 8 bases. Germline lookup yields CDR1 SGDLS and CDR2 YYNGEE. Germline trimming cut 8 bases from V and 5 bases from J; bases unmatched to any gene: 8. There are 13 residues in the CDR3. The CDR3 region is CASGEQGETEAFF. In DNA form, the CDR3 reads TGTGCCAGTGGAGAACAGGGGGAAACTGAAGCTTTCTTT.

The rearrangement joins TRBV11-2 to TRBJ2-7; 8 bases are shared with TRBD2. The CDR3 has 19 amino acids. The J segment lost 3 bases and the V segment lost 5 bases, leaving 21 bases of the junction unmatched. Germline loops: CDR1 SGHAT, CDR2 FQNNGV. CDR3 in DNA: TGTGCCAGCAGCCCCGGGCTGGCGGGAGGCGATGATCTGGGCTACGAGCAGTACTTC. This sequence encodes CASSPGLAGGDDLGYEQYF.

This clone was seen a few times. This chain connects TRBV27 to TRBJ1-5, with D uncertain. Per germline, CDR1 MNHEY and CDR2 SMNVEV (reference sequence). Deletions cut 3 bases from V and 7 bases from J, with 10 bases between. The CDR3 consists of 13 residues. This chain's CDR3 is CASSFGQRQPQHF. The CDR3 coding sequence is TGTGCCAGCAGTTTCGGGCAGAGGCAGCCCCAGCATTTT.

The chain carries TRBV7-8 and TRBJ2-2; D may correspond to TRBD1 or TRBD2 (6 bases each). CDR1 and CDR2 from the germline V gene are SGHVS and FQNEAQ. V was trimmed by 2 bases and J by 5 bases, leaving 18 bases between them. The CDR3 runs 17 residues. In DNA form, the CDR3 reads TGTGCCAGCAGCTTATCCGTCCACGGGGGCCGAACCGGGGAGCTGTTTTTT. Translation gives CASSLSVHGGRTGELFF.

The chain couples TRBV7-9 to TRBJ2-3, with TRBD2 matching 13 bases. From germline, CDR1 is SEHNR and CDR2 FQNEAQ (reference sequence). With V trimmed by 5 bases and J by 4 bases, 6 bases remained unmatched. The CDR3 consists of 16 residues. The CDR3 DNA reads as TGTGCCAGCAGCCTCACTAGCGGGGGGGCCGCAGATACGCAGTATTTT. Protein: CASSLTSGGAADTQYF.

The chain links TRBV6-5 to TRBJ2-1, with D perhaps matching TRBD1 or TRBD2 (5 bases each). Per the germline V gene, CDR1 is MNHEY and CDR2 is SVGAGI. This CDR3 spans 12 amino acids. V was trimmed by 5 bases and J by 9 bases, leaving 11 bases between them. The CDR3 DNA sequence: TGTGCCAGCAGTCACGGGGCAGCTGAGCAGTTCTTC. This encodes CASSHGAAEQFF.

The chain is built from TRBV7-3 and TRBJ2-3; possible D gene TRBD1, 8 bases. Looked up from germline, CDR1 is SGHTA and CDR2 is FQGTGA. Trimming took off 1 base at V and 3 bases at J, with 17 bases between the two ends. The length of the CDR3 is 17 residues. The CDR3 loop is CASSLMGTGGGTDTQYF. CDR3 coding DNA: TGTGCCAGCAGCTTAATGGGTACAGGGGGAGGGACAGATACGCAGTATTTT.